The rows below give T cell receptor beta chains drawn from one sample of a study of T cell responses to AZD1222 COVID-19 vaccine. TCRdb's copy holds only in-frame clones and misses some; the assay was immunoSEQ multiplex PCR. Of tens of thousands of clones listed, more than 70% are singletons. The material sequenced was peripheral blood, taken on day 0 of AZD1222 vaccination. These receptors were obtained from an adult in good health. The CDR3 runs from the conserved cysteine through the conserved F or W. The D gene is left open where the match is weak. A row's size may be missing; if present it is once, few, many or a size class.

clone_size d_call j_call v_call cdr3_aa cdr3_nt
NA TRBD2 TRBJ2-3 TRBV28 CASSFVSGGTDTQYF TGTGCCAGCAGTTTCGTAAGCGGGGGGACAGATACGCAGTATTTT
NA NA TRBJ1-2 TRBV27 CASSLGRNYGYTF TGTGCCAGCAGTCTGGGACGGAACTATGGCTACACCTTC
NA NA TRBJ2-7 TRBV30 CAWNPGSQSYEQYF TGTGCCTGGAACCCGGGGAGCCAGTCCTACGAGCAGTACTTC
NA TRBD2 TRBJ2-1 TRBV5-1 CASSPAPGTSGDNQWQFF TGCGCCAGCAGCCCTGCGCCCGGGACTAGCGGGGACAATCAATGGCAGTTCTTC
NA TRBD2 TRBJ2-1 TRBV7-8 CASSFLGAGGPGEQFF TGTGCCAGCAGCTTTTTGGGAGCGGGGGGGCCTGGGGAGCAGTTCTTC
NA NA TRBJ1-5 TRBV9 CASSVGSGQPQHF TGTGCCAGCAGCGTAGGTTCTGGTCAGCCCCAGCATTTT
NA NA TRBJ1-1 TRBV3-1/TRBV3-2 CASSQQGTTGNTEAFF TGTGCCAGCAGCCAACAGGGAACCACTGGGAACACTGAAGCTTTCTTT
NA NA TRBJ1-4 TRBV14 CASSQMWGTNEKLFF TGTGCCAGCAGCCAAATGTGGGGAACTAATGAAAAACTGTTTTTT
NA NA TRBJ1-1 TRBV30 CAWSTRVLKAFF TGTGCCTGGAGTACTAGGGTGCTTAAAGCTTTCTTT
NA NA TRBJ2-2 TRBV7-7 CASSEQGTGELFF TGTGCTAGCAGCGAACAGGGAACCGGGGAGCTGTTTTTT
few NA TRBJ1-6 TRBV9 CASSGTGMYNSPLHF TGTGCCAGCAGCGGAACAGGGATGTATAATTCACCCCTCCACTTT
NA NA TRBJ1-4 TRBV9 CASSVAWSATNEKLFF TGTGCCAGCAGCGTAGCGTGGAGTGCAACTAATGAAAAACTGTTTTTT
NA NA TRBJ1-1 TRBV28 CASSFYPSGTEAFF TGTGCCAGCAGTTTTTACCCTTCGGGCACTGAAGCTTTCTTT
NA NA TRBJ2-6 TRBV4-3 CASSQEGILGSGANVLTF TGCGCCAGCAGCCAAGAAGGGATCTTGGGCTCTGGGGCCAACGTCCTGACTTTC
NA NA TRBJ1-4 TRBV4-3 CASSQGVVNEKLFF TGCGCCAGCAGCCAGGGGGTTGTTAATGAAAAACTGTTTTTT
NA NA TRBJ1-6 TRBV10-2 CASSESIGQPSSPLHF TGCGCCAGCAGTGAGTCTATAGGACAGCCCTCCTCACCCCTCCACTTT
NA NA TRBJ1-2 TRBV10-2 CATHEHTRGGGYTF TGCGCCACCCACGAACATACCAGGGGTGGCGGCTACACCTTC
NA NA TRBJ2-5 TRBV12-5 CASATTDQETQYF TGTGCTAGTGCGACTACAGACCAAGAGACCCAGTACTTC
NA NA TRBJ1-5 TRBV29-1 CSVGGGNQPQHF TGCAGCGTTGGGGGGGGGAATCAGCCCCAGCATTTT
NA NA TRBJ1-1 TRBV7-9 CASSRIRTGIEAFF TGTGCCAGCAGCCGAATCCGGACGGGGATCGAAGCTTTCTTT
NA TRBD2 TRBJ2-1 TRBV11-1 CASSPRLAGGHESEFF TGTGCCAGCAGCCCGAGACTAGCGGGGGGGCATGAAAGTGAGTTCTTC
NA NA TRBJ1-1 TRBV5-1 CASSLGLNTEAFF TGCGCCAGCAGCTTGGGGTTGAACACTGAAGCTTTCTTT
NA NA TRBJ2-2 TRBV5-4 CASSLERRTGELFF TGTGCCAGCAGCTTGGAACGGCGCACCGGGGAGCTGTTTTTT
once NA TRBJ2-3 TRBV10-3 CAISEGRVGADTQYF TGTGCCATCAGTGAAGGTAGGGTGGGCGCAGATACGCAGTATTTT
NA NA TRBJ2-7 TRBV6-6 CASRPSGGQEYEQYF TGTGCCAGCAGACCTTCGGGGGGCCAAGAATACGAGCAGTACTTC
NA NA TRBJ2-2 TRBV11-2 CASSLAGGSTGELFF TGTGCCAGCAGCTTAGCGGGGGGCTCCACCGGGGAGCTGTTTTTT
NA TRBD2 TRBJ2-3 TRBV6-5 CAARLAGGLGTQYF TGTGCCGCGAGACTAGCGGGGGGGCTAGGTACGCAGTATTTT
NA TRBD2 TRBJ2-5 TRBV3-1/TRBV3-2 CASSQGVGGKGETQYF TGTGCCAGCAGCCAAGGGGTCGGGGGGAAGGGAGAGACCCAGTACTTC
once NA TRBJ1-1 TRBV5-1 CASSLYGGRAEAFF TGCGCCAGCAGCTTGTACGGAGGCCGGGCTGAAGCTTTCTTT
NA TRBD1 TRBJ1-1 TRBV5-4 CASTIIDRATEAFF TGTGCCAGCACCATAATAGACAGGGCCACTGAAGCTTTCTTT
NA NA TRBJ2-7 TRBV7-9 CASSLGRDEQYF TGTGCCAGCAGCTTAGGCAGGGACGAGCAGTACTTC
NA NA TRBJ2-6 TRBV19 CASRQGSGANVLTF TGTGCCAGTAGGCAGGGGTCTGGGGCCAACGTCCTGACTTTC
few TRBD1 TRBJ1-3 TRBV23-1 CASSSLSQGDSGNTIYF TGCGCCAGCAGTTCATTATCCCAGGGGGACTCTGGAAACACCATATATTTT